The clone carrying this T cell receptor (beta chain) was counted between two and nine times. Quantitative 5'-RACE with molecular barcodes generated TCR beta libraries. TCRdb independently ran MiXCR on the 5' RACE reads; one entry per CDR3 protein. Of roughly 250,000 distinct CDR3 sequences in the sample, approximately 9% were seen once. The data belong to a study of CD8 T cells in ankylosing spondylitis. V was cut by 3 bases and J by 2 bases, with 12 bases left in between. The V gene's germline CDR1 is LGHDT and CDR2 YNNKEL (reference sequence). The CDR3 covers 15 residues. This clonotype was obtained from a male donor with ankylosing spondylitis or in good health (not recorded which). The genes are TRBV3-1 and TRBJ2-3; no clear D gene. Sequencing was carried out using blood, either unsorted or a sorted T cell fraction (not recorded which). The CDR3 sequence is CASSQDAPNTDTQYF. DNA of the CDR3: TGTGCCAGCAGCCAGGACGCACCGAACACAGATACGCAGTATTTT.